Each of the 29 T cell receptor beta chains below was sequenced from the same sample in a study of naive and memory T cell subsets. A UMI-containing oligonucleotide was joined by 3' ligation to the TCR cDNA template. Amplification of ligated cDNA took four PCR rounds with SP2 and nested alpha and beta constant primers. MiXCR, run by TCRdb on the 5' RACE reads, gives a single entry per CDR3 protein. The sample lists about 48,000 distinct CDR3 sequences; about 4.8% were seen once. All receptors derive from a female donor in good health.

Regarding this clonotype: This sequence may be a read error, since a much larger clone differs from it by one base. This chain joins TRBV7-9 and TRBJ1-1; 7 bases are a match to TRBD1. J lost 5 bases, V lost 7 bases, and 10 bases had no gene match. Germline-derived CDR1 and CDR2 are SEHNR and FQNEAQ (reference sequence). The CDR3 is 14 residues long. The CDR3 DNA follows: TGTGCCAGCACCACAGGGGAGGGGTGGACTGAAGCTTTCTTT. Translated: CASTTGEGWTEAFF.

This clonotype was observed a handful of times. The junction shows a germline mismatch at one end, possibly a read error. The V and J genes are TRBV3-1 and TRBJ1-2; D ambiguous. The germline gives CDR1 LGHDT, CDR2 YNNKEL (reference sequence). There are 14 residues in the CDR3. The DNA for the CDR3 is TGTGCCAGCAGCCAACCGGGTTCCCCGAGTGGCGACACCTTC. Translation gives CASSQPGSPSGDTF.

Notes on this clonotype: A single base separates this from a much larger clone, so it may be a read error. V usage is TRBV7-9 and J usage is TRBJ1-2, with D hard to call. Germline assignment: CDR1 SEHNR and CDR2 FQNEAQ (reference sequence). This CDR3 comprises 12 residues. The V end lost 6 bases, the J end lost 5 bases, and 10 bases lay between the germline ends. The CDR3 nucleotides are TGTGCCAGCAGATTGACGGAATATGGCTACACCTTC. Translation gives CASRLTEYGYTF.

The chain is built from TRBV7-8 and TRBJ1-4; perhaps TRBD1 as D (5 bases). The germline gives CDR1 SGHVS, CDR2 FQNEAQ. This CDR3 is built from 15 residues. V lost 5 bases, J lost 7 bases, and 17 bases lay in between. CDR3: CASSGRDLPGEKLFF. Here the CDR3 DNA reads TGTGCCAGCAGCGGGCGGGACTTACCCGGTGAAAAACTGTTTTTT.

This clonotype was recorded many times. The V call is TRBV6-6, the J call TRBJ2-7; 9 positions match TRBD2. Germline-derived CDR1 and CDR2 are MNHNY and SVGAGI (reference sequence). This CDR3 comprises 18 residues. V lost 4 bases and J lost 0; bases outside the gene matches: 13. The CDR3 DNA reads TGTGCCAGCAGTTCATGGACTGAGCGGGAGGTAAGCTCCTACGAGCAGTACTTC. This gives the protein CASSSWTEREVSSYEQYF.

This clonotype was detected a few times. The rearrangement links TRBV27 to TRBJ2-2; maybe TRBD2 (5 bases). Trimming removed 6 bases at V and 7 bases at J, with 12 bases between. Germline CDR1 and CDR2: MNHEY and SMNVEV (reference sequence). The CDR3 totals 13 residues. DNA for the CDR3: TGTGCCAGCAGCTCCCGGGGTGGCGGGGAGCTGTTTTTT. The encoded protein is CASSSRGGGELFF.

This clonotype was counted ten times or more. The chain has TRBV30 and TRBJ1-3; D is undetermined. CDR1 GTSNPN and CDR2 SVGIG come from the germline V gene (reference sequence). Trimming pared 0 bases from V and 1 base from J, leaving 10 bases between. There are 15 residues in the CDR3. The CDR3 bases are TGTGCCTGGAGTGTACCCCCACGATCTGGAAACACCATATATTTT. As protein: CAWSVPPRSGNTIYF.

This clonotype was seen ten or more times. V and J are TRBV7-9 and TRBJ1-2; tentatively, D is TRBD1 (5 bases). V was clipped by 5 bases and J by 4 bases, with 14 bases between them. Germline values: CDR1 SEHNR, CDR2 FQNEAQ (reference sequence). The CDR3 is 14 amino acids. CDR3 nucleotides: TGTGCCAGCAGCCGTCTCGGGACGGCCTATGGCTACACCTTC. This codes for CASSRLGTAYGYTF.

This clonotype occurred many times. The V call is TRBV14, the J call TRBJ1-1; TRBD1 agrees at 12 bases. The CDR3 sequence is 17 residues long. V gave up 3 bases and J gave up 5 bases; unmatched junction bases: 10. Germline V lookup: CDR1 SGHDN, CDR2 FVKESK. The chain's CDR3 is CASSQRDRGLIRTEAFF. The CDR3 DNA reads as TGTGCCAGCAGCCAGAGGGACAGGGGGCTTATTAGAACTGAAGCTTTCTTT.

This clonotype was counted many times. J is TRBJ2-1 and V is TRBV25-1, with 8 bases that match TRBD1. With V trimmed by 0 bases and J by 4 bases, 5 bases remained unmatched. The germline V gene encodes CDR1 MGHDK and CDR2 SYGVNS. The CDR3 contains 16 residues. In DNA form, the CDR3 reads TGTGCCAGCAGTGAATATCAGGGGGCGTTGTACAATGAGCAGTTCTTC. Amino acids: CASSEYQGALYNEQFF.

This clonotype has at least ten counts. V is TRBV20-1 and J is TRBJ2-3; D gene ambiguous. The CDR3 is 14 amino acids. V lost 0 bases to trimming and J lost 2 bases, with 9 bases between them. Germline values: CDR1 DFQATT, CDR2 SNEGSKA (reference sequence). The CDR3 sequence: CSARDSQATDTQYF. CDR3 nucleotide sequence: TGCAGTGCTAGAGATTCCCAGGCCACAGATACGCAGTATTTT.

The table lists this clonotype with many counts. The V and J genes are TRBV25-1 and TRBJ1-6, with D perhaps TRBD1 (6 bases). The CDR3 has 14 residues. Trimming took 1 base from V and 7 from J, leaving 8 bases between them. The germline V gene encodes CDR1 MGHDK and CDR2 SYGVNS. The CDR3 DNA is TGTGCCAGCAGTGAATTCCAGGGGAATTCACCCCTCCACTTT. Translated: CASSEFQGNSPLHF.

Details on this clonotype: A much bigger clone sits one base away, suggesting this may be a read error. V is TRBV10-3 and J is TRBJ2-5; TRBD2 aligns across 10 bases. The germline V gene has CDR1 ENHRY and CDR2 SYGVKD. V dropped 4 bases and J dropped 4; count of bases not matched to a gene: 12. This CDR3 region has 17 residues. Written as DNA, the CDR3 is TGTGCCATCAGTGGGGCGGCTAGCGGGAGAGGCGGAGAGACCCAGTACTTC. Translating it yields CAISGAASGRGGETQYF.

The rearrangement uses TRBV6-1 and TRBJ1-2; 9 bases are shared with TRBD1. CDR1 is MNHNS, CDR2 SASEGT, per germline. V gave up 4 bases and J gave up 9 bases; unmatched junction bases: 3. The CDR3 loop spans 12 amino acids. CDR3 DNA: TGTGCCAGCAGTGGACAGGGGGTGCGCTACACCTTC. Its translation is CASSGQGVRYTF.

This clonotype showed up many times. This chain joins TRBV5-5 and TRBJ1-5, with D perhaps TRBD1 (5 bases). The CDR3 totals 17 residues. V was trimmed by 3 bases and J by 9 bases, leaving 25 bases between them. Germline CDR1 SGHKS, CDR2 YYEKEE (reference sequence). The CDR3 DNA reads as TGTGCCAGCAGCTCTTCATCCGTCACACCGGGGGATTGGCCCCAGCATTTT. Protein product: CASSSSSVTPGDWPQHF.

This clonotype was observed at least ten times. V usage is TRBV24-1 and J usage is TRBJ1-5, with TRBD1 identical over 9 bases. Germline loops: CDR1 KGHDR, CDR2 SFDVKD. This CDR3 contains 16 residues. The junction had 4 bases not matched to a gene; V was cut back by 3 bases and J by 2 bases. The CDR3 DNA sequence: TGTGCCACCAGTGATGACAGGGGGTTAGGCAATCAGCCCCAGCATTTT. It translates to CATSDDRGLGNQPQHF.

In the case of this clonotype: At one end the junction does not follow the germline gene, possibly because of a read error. CDR3 in amino acids: CASSWISYGDTF. The CDR3 coding sequence is TGTGCCAGCAGCTGGATTAGCTATGGCGACACCTTC. V and J are TRBV28 and TRBJ1-2; no reliable D call. The CDR3 is 12 amino acids. Germline CDR1 and CDR2: MDHEN and SYDVKM.

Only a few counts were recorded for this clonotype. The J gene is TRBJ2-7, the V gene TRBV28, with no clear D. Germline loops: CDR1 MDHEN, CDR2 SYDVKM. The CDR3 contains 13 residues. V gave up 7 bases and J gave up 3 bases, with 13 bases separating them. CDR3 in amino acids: CASTSGRVYEQYF. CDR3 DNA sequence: TGTGCCAGCACCTCCGGACGGGTCTACGAGCAGTACTTC.

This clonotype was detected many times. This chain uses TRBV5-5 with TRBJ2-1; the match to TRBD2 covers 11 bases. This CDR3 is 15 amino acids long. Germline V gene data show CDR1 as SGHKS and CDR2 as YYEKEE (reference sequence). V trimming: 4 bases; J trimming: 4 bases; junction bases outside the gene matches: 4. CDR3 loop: CASSPRLAGYNEQFF. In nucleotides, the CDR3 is TGTGCCAGCAGCCCAAGACTAGCGGGGTACAATGAGCAGTTCTTC. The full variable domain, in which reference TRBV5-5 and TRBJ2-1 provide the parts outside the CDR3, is DAGVTQSPTHLIKTRGQQVTLRCSPISGHKSVSWYQQVLGQGPQFIFQYYEKEERGRGNFPDRFSARQFPNYSSELNVNALLLGDSALYLCASSPRLAGYNEQFFGPGTRLTVL.

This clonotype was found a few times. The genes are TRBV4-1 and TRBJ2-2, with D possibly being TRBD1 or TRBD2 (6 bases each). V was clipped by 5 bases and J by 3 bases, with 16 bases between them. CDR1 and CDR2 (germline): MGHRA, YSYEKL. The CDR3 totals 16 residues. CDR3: CASSEIGGWDTGELFF. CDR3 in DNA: TGCGCCAGCAGCGAAATCGGGGGCTGGGACACCGGGGAGCTGTTTTTT.

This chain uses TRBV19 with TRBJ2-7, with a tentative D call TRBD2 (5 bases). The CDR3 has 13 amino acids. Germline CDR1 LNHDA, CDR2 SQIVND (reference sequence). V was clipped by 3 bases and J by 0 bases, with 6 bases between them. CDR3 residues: CASSIGSSYEQYF. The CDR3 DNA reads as TGTGCCAGTAGTATTGGGAGCTCCTACGAGCAGTACTTC.

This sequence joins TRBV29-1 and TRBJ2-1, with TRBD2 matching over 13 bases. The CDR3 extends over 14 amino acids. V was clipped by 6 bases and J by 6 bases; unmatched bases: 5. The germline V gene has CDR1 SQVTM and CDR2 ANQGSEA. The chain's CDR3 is CSVGRLAGGNEQFF. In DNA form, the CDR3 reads TGCAGCGTGGGGAGACTAGCGGGAGGCAATGAGCAGTTCTTC.

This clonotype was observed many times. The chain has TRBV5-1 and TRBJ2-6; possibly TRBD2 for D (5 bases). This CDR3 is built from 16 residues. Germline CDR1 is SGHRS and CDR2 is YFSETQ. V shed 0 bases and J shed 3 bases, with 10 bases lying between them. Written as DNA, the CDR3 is TGCGCCAGCAGCTTGGATCCGGGGTTTGGGGCCAACGTCCTGACTTTC. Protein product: CASSLDPGFGANVLTF.

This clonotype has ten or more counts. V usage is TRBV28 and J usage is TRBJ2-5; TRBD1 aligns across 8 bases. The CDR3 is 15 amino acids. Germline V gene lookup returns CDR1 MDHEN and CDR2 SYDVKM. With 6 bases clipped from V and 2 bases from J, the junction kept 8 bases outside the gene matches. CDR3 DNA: TGTGCCAGCAGAAGAACAGGGGGACCTCAAGAGACCCAGTACTTC. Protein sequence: CASRRTGGPQETQYF.

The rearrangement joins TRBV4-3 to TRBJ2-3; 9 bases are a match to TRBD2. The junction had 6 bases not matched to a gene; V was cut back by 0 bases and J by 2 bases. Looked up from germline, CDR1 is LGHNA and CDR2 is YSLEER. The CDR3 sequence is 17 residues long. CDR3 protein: CASSQDQTSGLTDTQYF. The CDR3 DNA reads TGCGCCAGCAGCCAAGATCAGACTAGCGGTCTCACAGATACGCAGTATTTT.

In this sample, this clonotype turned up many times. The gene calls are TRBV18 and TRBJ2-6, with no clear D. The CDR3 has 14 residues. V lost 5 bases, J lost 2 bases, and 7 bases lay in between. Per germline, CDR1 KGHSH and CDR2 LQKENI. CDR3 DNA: TGTGCCAGCTCAGCTGGGCCTGGGGCCAACGTCCTGACTTTC. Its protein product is CASSAGPGANVLTF.

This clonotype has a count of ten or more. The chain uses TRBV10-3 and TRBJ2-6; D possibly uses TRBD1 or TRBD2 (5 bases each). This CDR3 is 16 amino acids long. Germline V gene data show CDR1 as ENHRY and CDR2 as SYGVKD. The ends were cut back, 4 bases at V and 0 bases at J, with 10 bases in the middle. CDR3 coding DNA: TGTGCCATCAGTGCTGGGACGCGCTCTGGGGCCAACGTCCTGACTTTC. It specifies CAISAGTRSGANVLTF.

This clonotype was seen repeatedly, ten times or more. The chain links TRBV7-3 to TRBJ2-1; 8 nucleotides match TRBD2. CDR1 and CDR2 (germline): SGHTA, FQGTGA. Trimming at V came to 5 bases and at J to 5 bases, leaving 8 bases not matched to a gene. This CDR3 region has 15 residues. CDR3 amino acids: CASSPGTSGNNEQFF. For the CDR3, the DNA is TGTGCCAGCAGCCCGGGCACTAGCGGAAACAATGAGCAGTTCTTC. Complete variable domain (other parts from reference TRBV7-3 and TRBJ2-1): GAGVSQTPSNKVTEKGKYVELRCDPISGHTALYWYRQSLGQGPEFLIYFQGTGAADDSGLPNDRFFAVRPEGSVSTLKIQRTERGDSAVYLCASSPGTSGNNEQFFGPGTRLTVL.

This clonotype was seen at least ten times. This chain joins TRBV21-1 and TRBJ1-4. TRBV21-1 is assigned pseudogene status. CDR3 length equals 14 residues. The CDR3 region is CASSKWRGYEKLFF. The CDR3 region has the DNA TGTGCCAGCAGCAAGTGGAGGGGATACGAAAAACTGTTTTTT.